The sequence of this TCR beta chain was determined in a study of radiotherapy plus CTLA-4 blockade in lung cancer. Study as a whole: Objective responses were recorded in around 18% of patients, with disease control recorded in 31%.

Generated by immunoSEQ multiplex PCR, the TCRdb table keeps only in-frame clones and is missing some. In the table there are 48,000 or so clones, around four fifths of which are singletons. This clone was detected once. This sample includes further DNA sequences coding for the same CDR3. It was focal radiation plus CTLA-4 blockade with ipilimumab that patients with chemo-refractory metastatic non-small-cell lung cancer received. The sequence came from a human donor with non-small cell lung cancer whose response to radiotherapy plus ipilimumab could not be evaluated. The sequencing here drew on peripheral blood, taken from a patient treated with radiotherapy plus ipilimumab.

This CDR3 reads CASSAVLAGVEQYF. In nucleotides, the CDR3 is TGTGCCAGCAGCGCGGTGCTAGCGGGAGTGGAGCAGTACTTC. The chain links TRBV28 to TRBJ2-7, with TRBD2 matching over 10 bases. The CDR3 has 14 amino acids. The V gene's germline CDR1 is MDHEN and CDR2 SYDVKM. Trimming took 6 bases from V and 7 from J; bases not matched to a gene: 9.